The 24 T cell receptor beta chains in this list originate from one sample, sequenced in a study of T cells in Graves' hyperthyroidism and ophthalmopathy. Amplified TCR beta CDR3 regions came from RNA transcripts. TCR CDR3 regions were first amplified by RT-PCR with HTBI primers. Using its own MiXCR run on the multiplex PCR reads, TCRdb lists one record per CDR3 protein. Seen here are approximately 610,000 distinct CDR3 sequences, around 15% observed once, and the top ten hold roughly 4.5%. The source material was blood. These receptors were taken from a woman aged 40 to 49 with Graves' ophthalmopathy.

The chain recombines TRBV29-1 with TRBJ1-3; D gene uncertain. The CDR3 is 14 amino acids. Germline V CDR1 and CDR2: SQVTM, ANQGSEA. V shed 7 bases and J shed 4 bases, with 17 bases lying between them. CDR3 bases: TGCAGCGCCTCGGGGTCGTGGGGAGGAAACACCATATATTTT. It specifies CSASGSWGGNTIYF.

Many counts were recorded for this clonotype. The chain combines TRBV7-9 with TRBJ2-7; D uncertain. Per the germline V gene, CDR1 is SEHNR and CDR2 is FQNEAQ (reference sequence). Trimming took 1 base from V and 3 from J, leaving 7 bases between them. The CDR3 is 13 residues long. CDR3 region: CASSLEGHYEQYF. The CDR3 nucleotides are TGTGCCAGCAGCTTAGAAGGGCACTACGAGCAGTACTTC.

There are many counts of this clonotype. The chain links TRBV6-5 to TRBJ1-3; D may be TRBD1 (6 bases). Trimming took off 5 bases at V and 6 bases at J, with 14 bases between the two ends. CDR3 size: 14 residues. Germline V lookup: CDR1 MNHEY, CDR2 SVGAGI. The DNA for the CDR3 is TGTGCCAGCAGTCGTGGGGGGGCCGAAAACACCATATATTTT. Translating gives CASSRGGAENTIYF.

V and J are TRBV15 and TRBJ2-5; no reliable D call. The germline V and J ends were trimmed by 9 bases and 0 bases, with 11 bases remaining between them. From germline, CDR1 is LNHNV and CDR2 YYDKDF (reference sequence). This CDR3 spans 13 amino acids. For the CDR3, the DNA is TGTGCCACACGGTTGACCGACCAAGAGACCCAGTACTTC. This codes for CATRLTDQETQYF.

This clonotype has a count of ten or more. V is TRBV30 and J is TRBJ1-5; D is ambiguous. V lost 5 bases to trimming and J lost 2 bases, with 4 bases between them. The CDR3 covers 11 residues. Per germline, CDR1 GTSNPN and CDR2 SVGIG (reference sequence). The CDR3 reads CAWSGNQPQHF. The CDR3 nucleotides are TGTGCCTGGTCCGGCAATCAGCCCCAGCATTTT.

This clonotype was counted at least ten times. The rearrangement uses TRBV12-3 or TRBV12-4 and TRBJ2-4, with D unclear. V was cut by 8 bases and J by 0 bases, with 5 bases left in between. This CDR3 is 12 amino acids long. The DNA for the CDR3 is TGTGCCAGCGCCATAGCCAAAAACATTCAGTACTTC. Amino acid sequence: CASAIAKNIQYF.

The rearrangement uses TRBV7-9 and TRBJ2-7, with D uncertain. V lost 4 bases and J lost 6, with 7 bases in between. Germline lookup yields CDR1 SEHNR and CDR2 FQNEAQ (reference sequence). The CDR3 loop spans 11 amino acids. As DNA, the CDR3 is TGTGCCAGCAGCTATAAGGGCGAGCAGTACTTC. This sequence encodes CASSYKGEQYF.

This clonotype was seen at least ten times. This chain joins TRBV6-2 or TRBV6-3 and TRBJ1-1, with 12 nucleotides matching TRBD1. V was pared by 6 bases and J by 7 bases, with 9 bases of the junction left unmatched. CDR1 and CDR2 (germline): MNHEY, SVGEGT. CDR3 length: 15 residues. The CDR3 protein is CASRSPGTGGLEAFF. CDR3 nucleotides: TGTGCCAGCAGGAGTCCCGGGACAGGGGGCCTTGAAGCTTTCTTT.

This clonotype appeared many times. CDR3 protein: CASSPYSTTYEQYF. The CDR3 coding sequence is TGTGCCAGCAGCCCTTATAGCACCACCTACGAGCAGTACTTC. The chain employs TRBV12-3 or TRBV12-4 and TRBJ2-7; unclear D gene. The V end lost 6 bases, the J end lost 2 bases, and 14 bases lay between the germline ends. CDR3 size: 14 residues.

This clonotype was seen only a few times. CDR3 nucleotides: TGTGCCAGTAGTATCCCCACAGTTATTCCCTACGAGCAGTACTTC. Encoded protein: CASSIPTVIPYEQYF. The V call is TRBV19, the J call TRBJ2-7, with unresolved D. V gave up 3 bases and J gave up 2 bases, with 14 bases separating them. The CDR3 runs to 15 residues. In germline, CDR1 is LNHDA, CDR2 SQIVND (reference sequence).

Ten or more counts support this clonotype. The chain links TRBV7-8 to TRBJ2-7; 7 bases line up with TRBD2. The V gene end was trimmed by 3 bases and the J gene end by 2 bases; junction bases not matched to a gene: 7. The CDR3 sequence is 15 residues long. Germline-derived CDR1 and CDR2 are SGHVS and FQNEAQ. The CDR3 here is CASSFGGSITYEQYF. In DNA, the CDR3 is TGTGCCAGCAGCTTCGGCGGGAGTATAACCTACGAGCAGTACTTC. The full variable domain, with the rest looked up from reference TRBV7-8 and TRBJ2-7, is GAGVSQSPRYKVAKRGQDVALRCDPISGHVSLFWYQQALGQGPEFLTYFQNEAQLDKSGLPSDRFFAERPEGSVSTLKIQRTQQEDSAVYLCASSFGGSITYEQYFGPGTRLTVT.

The rearrangement links TRBV19 to TRBJ1-5, with D perhaps matching TRBD1 (5 bases). Germline V gene sequence: CDR1 LNHDA, CDR2 SQIVND (reference sequence). This CDR3 is built from 17 residues. Trimming removed 2 bases at V and 6 bases at J, with 20 bases between. The CDR3 DNA is TGTGCCAGTAGTATACTTCCCGGCGGGCAGGGAGTTCAGCCCCAGCATTTT. Amino acids: CASSILPGGQGVQPQHF.

This clonotype was counted at least ten times. The rearrangement joins TRBV28 to TRBJ2-5, with 8 bases identical to TRBD2. V lost 6 bases, J lost 4 bases, and 7 bases stayed unmatched. The CDR3 contains 14 residues. Per germline, CDR1 MDHEN and CDR2 SYDVKM. CDR3 coding DNA: TGTGCCAGCAGCCCCCGGGAGGGTGGAGAGACCCAGTACTTC. It codes for CASSPREGGETQYF.

This clonotype was counted at least ten times. The chain recombines TRBV29-1 with TRBJ2-7, with 12 bases fitting TRBD2. CDR1 and CDR2 (germline): SQVTM, ANQGSEA. V dropped 8 bases and J dropped 5; count of bases not matched to a gene: 10. This CDR3 is 14 amino acids long. The CDR3: CSIYGASGRDEQYF. DNA of the CDR3: TGCAGCATATATGGGGCTAGCGGGAGGGACGAGCAGTACTTC.

This clonotype was detected ten times or more. The chain carries TRBV2 and TRBJ2-7, with 7 nucleotides matching TRBD1. V trimming: 4 bases; J trimming: 0 bases; junction bases outside the gene matches: 3. From germline, CDR1 is SNHLY and CDR2 FYNNEI. CDR3 length: 14 amino acids. In nucleotides, the CDR3 is TGTGCCAGCAGTGGGGACAGCAGCTCCTACGAGCAGTACTTC. Its protein is CASSGDSSSYEQYF.

The chain couples TRBV12-5 to TRBJ2-7; TRBD2 agrees at 7 bases. This CDR3 contains 16 residues. Germline V lookup: CDR1 LGHNT, CDR2 FRNRAP. V gave up 2 bases and J gave up 3 bases; unmatched junction bases: 10. DNA of the CDR3: TGTGCTAGTGGTTTGTACAAGGCTAGCGGACTCTACGAGCAGTACTTC. Protein product: CASGLYKASGLYEQYF.

This clonotype came up many times. The CDR3 region has the DNA TGCGCCAGCAGCCCTTCTTCGGCGAACACTGAAGCTTTCTTT. Translation gives CASSPSSANTEAFF. The V and J genes are TRBV5-1 and TRBJ1-1; D remains ambiguous. Trimming removed 4 bases from V and 1 base from J, with 11 bases in between. From germline, CDR1 is SGHRS and CDR2 YFSETQ. The CDR3 has 14 residues.

In its sample, this clonotype was seen many times. The chain combines TRBV15 with TRBJ2-4; D remains ambiguous. V was shortened by 0 bases and J by 9 bases, with 9 bases between the two germline ends. The CDR3 is 13 amino acids. Germline CDR1 reads LNHNV; CDR2 reads YYDKDF (reference sequence). CDR3 protein: CATSRDGRSIQYF. In DNA form, the CDR3 reads TGTGCCACCAGCAGAGATGGAAGAAGCATTCAGTACTTC.

This clonotype was recorded at least ten times. The chain joins TRBV6-2 or TRBV6-3 to TRBJ2-7; no clear D gene. There are 12 residues in the CDR3. Trimming shortened V by 2 bases and J by 7 bases, and 9 bases separated the two germline ends. Germline loops: CDR1 MNHEY, CDR2 SVGEGT. CDR3 in amino acids: CASSYGSTEQYF. The CDR3 nucleotides are TGTGCCAGCAGTTACGGCTCCACGGAGCAGTACTTC.

This clonotype occurred many times. CDR3 DNA sequence: TGTGCCAGCAGTTACAGTAGGCAGGGGGCTTACGAGCAGTACTTC. Amino acid sequence: CASSYSRQGAYEQYF. The genes are TRBV6-2 or TRBV6-3 and TRBJ2-7; TRBD1 aligns across 8 bases. The germline gives CDR1 MNHEY, CDR2 SVGEGT. The CDR3 totals 15 residues. The ends lost 2 bases at V and 4 bases at J; junction bases unmatched: 7.

This clonotype occurred many times. The chain couples TRBV12-3 or TRBV12-4 to TRBJ2-2; D is possibly TRBD2 (6 bases). The CDR3 totals 14 residues. The ends were cut back, 7 bases at V and 4 bases at J, with 13 bases in the middle. CDR3 residues: CASTQRRGTGELFF. The CDR3 bases are TGTGCCAGCACCCAAAGGAGGGGCACCGGGGAGCTGTTTTTT.

This chain uses TRBV28 with TRBJ2-5, with TRBD2 as a possible D gene (6 bases). This CDR3 has 13 residues. Germline V CDR1 and CDR2: MDHEN, SYDVKM. This chain's CDR3 is CAIQNMSGETQYF. The CDR3 coding sequence is TGTGCGATCCAGAACATGAGCGGGGAGACCCAGTACTTC.

This rearrangement joins TRBV12-3 or TRBV12-4 to TRBJ2-3; a weak D match, TRBD1 (5 bases). V was pared by 3 bases and J by 2 bases, with 15 bases between. The length of the CDR3 is 16 residues. The CDR3 nucleotides are TGTGCCAGCAGTTTCAGCTTCAGGGAAAACACAGATACGCAGTATTTT. Its protein is CASSFSFRENTDTQYF.

This clonotype was detected many times. V usage is TRBV2 and J usage is TRBJ1-5; no firm D call. The CDR3 contains 14 residues. CDR1 and CDR2 (germline): SNHLY, FYNNEI. V dropped 0 bases and J dropped 5 bases, with 8 bases sitting between them. The CDR3 is CASSEALWDQPQHF. The CDR3 bases are TGTGCCAGCAGTGAAGCGCTTTGGGATCAGCCCCAGCATTTT.